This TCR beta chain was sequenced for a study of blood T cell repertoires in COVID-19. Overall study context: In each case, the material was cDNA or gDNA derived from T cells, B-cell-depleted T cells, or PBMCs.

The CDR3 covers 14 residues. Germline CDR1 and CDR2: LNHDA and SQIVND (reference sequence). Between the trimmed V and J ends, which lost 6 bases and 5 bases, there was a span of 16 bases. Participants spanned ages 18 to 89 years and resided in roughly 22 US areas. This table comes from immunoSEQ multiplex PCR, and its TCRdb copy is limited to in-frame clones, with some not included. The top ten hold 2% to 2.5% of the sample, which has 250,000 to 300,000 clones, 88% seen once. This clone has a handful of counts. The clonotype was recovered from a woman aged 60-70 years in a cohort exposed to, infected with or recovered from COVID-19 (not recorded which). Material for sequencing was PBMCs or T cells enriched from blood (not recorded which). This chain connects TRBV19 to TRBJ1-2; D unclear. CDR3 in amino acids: CASRMIQPPYGYTF. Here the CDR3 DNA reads TGTGCCAGTAGGATGATACAGCCCCCGTATGGCTACACCTTC.